This entry describes one T cell receptor beta chain. Here immunoSEQ multiplex PCR was the method, and the copy in TCRdb shows in-frame clones only, minus some. This table has some 130,000 clones, more than 85% appearing once. The V end was cut by 6 bases, the J end by 4 bases, with 18 bases between. Germline loops: CDR1 LNHDA, CDR2 SQIVND (reference sequence). The CDR3 covers 15 residues. This sample was included in a study of blood T cell repertoires in COVID-19. The chain uses TRBV19 and TRBJ1-2, with unresolved D. The clonotype comes from a man aged 60-69 years with COVID-19, enrolled during active disease. The sequenced material came from peripheral blood. The CDR3 loop is CASSDFSRRVYGYTF. The CDR3 nucleotides read TGTGCCAGTAGCGATTTCAGTAGGCGGGTCTATGGCTACACCTTC.